The sequence of this TCR beta chain was determined in a study of naive and memory T cell subsets. General observations from the study: A few larger clonotypes appeared in naive repertoires, especially CD8, possibly memory cells re-expressing CD45RA.

From germline, CDR1 is SEHNR and CDR2 FQNEAQ (reference sequence). V lost 1 base, J lost 5 bases, and 5 bases stayed unmatched. The CDR3 spans 15 residues. Cells stained for CD3, CD4, CD8, CD45RA and CD27 were sorted into four subsets. This clonotype was picked up a small number of times. Its antigen remains unknown. The beta constant-region primer was an equimolar mix of two oligonucleotides covering TRBC1 and TRBC2. One entry per CDR3 protein, called by TCRdb with MiXCR from the UMI-ligation and nested PCR reads. The sample includes 120,000 to 150,000 distinct CDR3 sequences, over 15% seen only once; the top ten take just over 0.14%.

Sequenced material: naive CD4+ T cells from blood. This TCR came from a human donor in good health. The chain carries TRBV7-9 and TRBJ2-1, with 7 bases lining up with TRBD1. CDR3 sequence (DNA): TGTGCCAGCAGCTTAGGGCAGGGGGACAACAATGAGCAGTTCTTC. This encodes CASSLGQGDNNEQFF.